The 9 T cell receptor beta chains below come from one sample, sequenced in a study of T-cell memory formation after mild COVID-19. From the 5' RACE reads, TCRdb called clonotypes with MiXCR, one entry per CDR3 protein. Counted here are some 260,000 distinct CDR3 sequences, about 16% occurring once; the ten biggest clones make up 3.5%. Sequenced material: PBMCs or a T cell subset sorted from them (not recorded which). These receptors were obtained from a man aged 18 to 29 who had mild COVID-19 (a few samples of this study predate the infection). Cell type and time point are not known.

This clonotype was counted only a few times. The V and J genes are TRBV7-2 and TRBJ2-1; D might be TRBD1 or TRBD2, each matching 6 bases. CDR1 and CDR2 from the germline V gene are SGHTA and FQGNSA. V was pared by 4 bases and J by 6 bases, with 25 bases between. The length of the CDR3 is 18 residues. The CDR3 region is CASSSALRDRGRINEQFF. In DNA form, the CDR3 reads TGTGCCAGCAGCTCCGCACTCCGGGACCGGGGGCGGATCAATGAGCAGTTCTTC.

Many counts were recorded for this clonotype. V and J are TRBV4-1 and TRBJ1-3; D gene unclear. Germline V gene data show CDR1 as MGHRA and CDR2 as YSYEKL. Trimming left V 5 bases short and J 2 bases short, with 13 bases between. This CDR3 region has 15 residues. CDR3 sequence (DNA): TGCGCCAGCAGCTTTCGGGTGCTAACTGGAAACACCATATATTTT. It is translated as CASSFRVLTGNTIYF.

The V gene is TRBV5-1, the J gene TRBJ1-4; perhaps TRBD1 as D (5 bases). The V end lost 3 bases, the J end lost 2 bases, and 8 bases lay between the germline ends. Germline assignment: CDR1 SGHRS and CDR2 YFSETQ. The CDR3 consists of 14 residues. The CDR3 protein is CASSSTETNEKLFF. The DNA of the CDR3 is TGCGCCAGCAGCTCGACAGAGACTAATGAAAAACTGTTTTTT.

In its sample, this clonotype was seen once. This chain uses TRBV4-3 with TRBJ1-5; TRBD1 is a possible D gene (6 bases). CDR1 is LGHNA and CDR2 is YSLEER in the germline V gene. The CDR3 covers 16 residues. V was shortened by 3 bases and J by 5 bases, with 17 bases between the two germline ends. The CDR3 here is CASSQAWGRTDQPQHF. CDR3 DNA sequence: TGCGCCAGCAGCCAGGCCTGGGGGCGGACCGATCAGCCCCAGCATTTT.

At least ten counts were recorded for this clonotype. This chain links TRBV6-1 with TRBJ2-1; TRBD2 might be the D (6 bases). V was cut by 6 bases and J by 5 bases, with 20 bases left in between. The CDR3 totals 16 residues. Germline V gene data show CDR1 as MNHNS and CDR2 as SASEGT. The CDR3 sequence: CASRLGSGRGNNEQFF. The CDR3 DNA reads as TGTGCCAGCAGACTCGGGTCGGGACGGGGGAACAATGAGCAGTTCTTC.

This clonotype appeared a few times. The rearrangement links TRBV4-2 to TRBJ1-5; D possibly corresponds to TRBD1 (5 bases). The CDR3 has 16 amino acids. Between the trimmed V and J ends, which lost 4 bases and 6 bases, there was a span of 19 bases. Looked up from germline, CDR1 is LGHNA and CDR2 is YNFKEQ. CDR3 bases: TGTGCCAGCAGCCTTGGGATGGAGCAGGGCGTTCAGCCCCAGCATTTT. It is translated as CASSLGMEQGVQPQHF.

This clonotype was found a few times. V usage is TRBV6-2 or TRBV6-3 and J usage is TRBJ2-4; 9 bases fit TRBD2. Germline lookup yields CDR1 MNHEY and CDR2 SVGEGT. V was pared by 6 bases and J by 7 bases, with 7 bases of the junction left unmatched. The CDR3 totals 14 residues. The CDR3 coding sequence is TGTGCCAGCAGCCTTAGCGGGGGAGTTAACATTCAGTACTTC. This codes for CASSLSGGVNIQYF.

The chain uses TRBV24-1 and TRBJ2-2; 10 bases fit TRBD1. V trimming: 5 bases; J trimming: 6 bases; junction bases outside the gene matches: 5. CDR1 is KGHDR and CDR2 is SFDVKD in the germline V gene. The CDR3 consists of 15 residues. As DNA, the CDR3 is TGTGCCACCAGTGCTCGGGACAGGGGACCCGGGGAGCTGTTTTTT. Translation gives CATSARDRGPGELFF.

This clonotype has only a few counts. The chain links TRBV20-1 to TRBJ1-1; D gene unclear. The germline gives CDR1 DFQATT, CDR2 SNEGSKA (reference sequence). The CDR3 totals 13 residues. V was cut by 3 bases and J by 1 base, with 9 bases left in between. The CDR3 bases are TGCAGTGCTAGTAGTCGGGCGAACACTGAAGCTTTCTTT. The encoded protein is CSASSRANTEAFF.